Listed below are T cell receptor beta chains from one sample, sequenced in a study of MAIT cells during Salmonella Paratyphi A infection. TCRdb re-derived calls from the 5' RACE reads in MiXCR, one entry per CDR3 protein. The repertoire holds 600 to 750 distinct CDR3 sequences, with about 18% as singletons. The sequencing here drew on MAIT cells from blood, taken at the last sampling point of the challenge study. The source is a person aged 18-70 years who was deliberately infected with Salmonella Paratyphi A in a paratyphoid fever challenge study. CDR3s leave out the opening cysteine and the closing phenylalanine or tryptophan. Clone size is given for some rows only: seen once, a few or many times, or a class if the clone is expanded.

CDR3 protein | V gene | clone size | J gene
ASSLQITDTQY | TRBV6-5 | few | TRBJ2-3
SARGLQGEDGYT | TRBV20-1 | NA | TRBJ1-2
SARSSRGDWHQQY | TRBV20-1 | medium-sized | TRBJ2-7
SARGVRVYEQY | TRBV20-1 | NA | TRBJ2-7
ASSGSRDYT | TRBV9 | medium-sized | TRBJ1-2
ASYVGQGHQPQH | TRBV10-2 | NA | TRBJ1-5
SGGLAGDPDTQY | TRBV29-1 | NA | TRBJ2-3
SALLAGGPSSEEQY | TRBV20-1 | NA | TRBJ2-7
SARDRGETEAF | TRBV20-1 | few | TRBJ1-1
SVMGIIHEQY | TRBV20-1 | large | TRBJ2-7
ASSTDSSGANVLT | TRBV6-1 | NA | TRBJ2-6
ASSYSGTSGGETQY | TRBV6-5 | NA | TRBJ2-5
ASRLGAGTYYEQY | TRBV3-1 | NA | TRBJ2-7
ASSDSSGGTDTQY | TRBV6-4 | few | TRBJ2-3
ASSEGVGGDTEAF | TRBV6-4 | NA | TRBJ1-1
ASSEEGTSGGETQY | TRBV6-4 | medium-sized | TRBJ2-5
ASSPGTSGSKQETQY | TRBV5-1 | medium-sized | TRBJ2-5
ATSGGSYNEQF | TRBV24-1 | large | TRBJ2-1
ASSDSDTGELF | TRBV6-4 | large | TRBJ2-2
SARGSESSPLH | TRBV20-1 | NA | TRBJ1-6
ASSFGLAQETQY | TRBV7-6 | medium-sized | TRBJ2-5
ATQHSSDNEQF | TRBV10-3 | large | TRBJ2-1
SARGIASGVLETQY | TRBV20-1 | NA | TRBJ2-5
ASSDDAGTGANVLT | TRBV6-1 | NA | TRBJ2-6
ASSENTGELF | TRBV6-4 | many | TRBJ2-2
SAREPGGRETQY | TRBV20-1 | many | TRBJ2-5
ASSDSPTGGEQF | TRBV6-4 | medium-sized | TRBJ2-1